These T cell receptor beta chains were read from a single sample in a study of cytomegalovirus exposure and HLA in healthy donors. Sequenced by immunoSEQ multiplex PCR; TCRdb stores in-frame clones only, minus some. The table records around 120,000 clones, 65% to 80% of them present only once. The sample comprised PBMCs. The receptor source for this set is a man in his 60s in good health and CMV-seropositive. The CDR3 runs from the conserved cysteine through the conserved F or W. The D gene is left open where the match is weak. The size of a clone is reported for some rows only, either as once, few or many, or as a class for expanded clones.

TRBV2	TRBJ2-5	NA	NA	CASSELTGQETQYF
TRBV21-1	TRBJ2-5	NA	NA	CASSRTSGVQETQYF
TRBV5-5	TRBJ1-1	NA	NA	CASTRGGGDTEAFF
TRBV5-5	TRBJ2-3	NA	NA	CASSWGVGDTQYF
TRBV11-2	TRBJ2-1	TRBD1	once	CASSLGTDPFFDEQFF
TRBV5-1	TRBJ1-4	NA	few	CASSFLGATPTTNEKLFF
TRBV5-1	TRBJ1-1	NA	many	CASSLLSNTEAFF
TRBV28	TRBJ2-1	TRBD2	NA	CASTLAGVKEQFF
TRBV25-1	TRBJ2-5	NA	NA	CASRDDRGGETQYF
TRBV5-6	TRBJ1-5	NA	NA	CASSLDRPIQPQHF
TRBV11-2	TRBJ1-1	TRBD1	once	CASSQDRGRLFGGEAFF
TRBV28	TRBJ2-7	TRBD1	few	CASSRDRGYEQYF
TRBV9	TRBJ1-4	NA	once	CASSVAPGTNEKLFF
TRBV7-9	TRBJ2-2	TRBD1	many	CASSFLGQVGELFF
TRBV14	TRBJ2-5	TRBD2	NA	CASSLGLAGQETQYF
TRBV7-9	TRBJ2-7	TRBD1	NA	CSSSEGPGTGSYEQYF
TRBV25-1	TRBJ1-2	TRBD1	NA	CASSRTGSVYGYTF
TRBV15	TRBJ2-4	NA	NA	CATSLTIAKNIQYF
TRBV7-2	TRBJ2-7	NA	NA	CASSRNSYEQYF
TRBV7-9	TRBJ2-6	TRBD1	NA	CASSQFPDRAGANGLTF
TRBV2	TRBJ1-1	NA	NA	CASSSTGSRTEAFF
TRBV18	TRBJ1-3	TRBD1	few	CASSPGQGNTIYF
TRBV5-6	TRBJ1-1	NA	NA	CASSLGAQGWGTEAFF
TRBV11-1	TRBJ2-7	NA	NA	CASSLSSKSSYEQYF
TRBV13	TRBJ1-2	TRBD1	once	CASGEGAEGYTF
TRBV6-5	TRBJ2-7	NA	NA	CASSYRGSYEQYF
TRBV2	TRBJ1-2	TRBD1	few	CAIFPGQGNYGYTF